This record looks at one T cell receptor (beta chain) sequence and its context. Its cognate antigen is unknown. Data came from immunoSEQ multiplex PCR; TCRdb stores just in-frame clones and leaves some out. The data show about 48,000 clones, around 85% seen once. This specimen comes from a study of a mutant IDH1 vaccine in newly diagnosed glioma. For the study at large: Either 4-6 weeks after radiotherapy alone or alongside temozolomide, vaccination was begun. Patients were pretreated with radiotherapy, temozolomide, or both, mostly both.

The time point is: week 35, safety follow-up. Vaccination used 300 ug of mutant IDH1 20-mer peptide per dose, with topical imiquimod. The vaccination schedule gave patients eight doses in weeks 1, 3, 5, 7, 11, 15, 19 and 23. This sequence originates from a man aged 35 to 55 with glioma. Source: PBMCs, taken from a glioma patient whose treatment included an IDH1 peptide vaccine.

The CDR3 DNA follows: TGTGCCAGCGGGGTTAGCGGGGCTACCTACGAGCAGTACTTC. The encoded protein is CASGVSGATYEQYF. The rearrangement joins TRBV19 to TRBJ2-7; 8 nucleotides agree with TRBD2. The CDR3 consists of 14 residues. Germline V gene lookup returns CDR1 LNHDA and CDR2 SQIVND (reference sequence). After removal of 9 bases from V and 2 bases from J, the junction contained 9 bases not matched to a gene.